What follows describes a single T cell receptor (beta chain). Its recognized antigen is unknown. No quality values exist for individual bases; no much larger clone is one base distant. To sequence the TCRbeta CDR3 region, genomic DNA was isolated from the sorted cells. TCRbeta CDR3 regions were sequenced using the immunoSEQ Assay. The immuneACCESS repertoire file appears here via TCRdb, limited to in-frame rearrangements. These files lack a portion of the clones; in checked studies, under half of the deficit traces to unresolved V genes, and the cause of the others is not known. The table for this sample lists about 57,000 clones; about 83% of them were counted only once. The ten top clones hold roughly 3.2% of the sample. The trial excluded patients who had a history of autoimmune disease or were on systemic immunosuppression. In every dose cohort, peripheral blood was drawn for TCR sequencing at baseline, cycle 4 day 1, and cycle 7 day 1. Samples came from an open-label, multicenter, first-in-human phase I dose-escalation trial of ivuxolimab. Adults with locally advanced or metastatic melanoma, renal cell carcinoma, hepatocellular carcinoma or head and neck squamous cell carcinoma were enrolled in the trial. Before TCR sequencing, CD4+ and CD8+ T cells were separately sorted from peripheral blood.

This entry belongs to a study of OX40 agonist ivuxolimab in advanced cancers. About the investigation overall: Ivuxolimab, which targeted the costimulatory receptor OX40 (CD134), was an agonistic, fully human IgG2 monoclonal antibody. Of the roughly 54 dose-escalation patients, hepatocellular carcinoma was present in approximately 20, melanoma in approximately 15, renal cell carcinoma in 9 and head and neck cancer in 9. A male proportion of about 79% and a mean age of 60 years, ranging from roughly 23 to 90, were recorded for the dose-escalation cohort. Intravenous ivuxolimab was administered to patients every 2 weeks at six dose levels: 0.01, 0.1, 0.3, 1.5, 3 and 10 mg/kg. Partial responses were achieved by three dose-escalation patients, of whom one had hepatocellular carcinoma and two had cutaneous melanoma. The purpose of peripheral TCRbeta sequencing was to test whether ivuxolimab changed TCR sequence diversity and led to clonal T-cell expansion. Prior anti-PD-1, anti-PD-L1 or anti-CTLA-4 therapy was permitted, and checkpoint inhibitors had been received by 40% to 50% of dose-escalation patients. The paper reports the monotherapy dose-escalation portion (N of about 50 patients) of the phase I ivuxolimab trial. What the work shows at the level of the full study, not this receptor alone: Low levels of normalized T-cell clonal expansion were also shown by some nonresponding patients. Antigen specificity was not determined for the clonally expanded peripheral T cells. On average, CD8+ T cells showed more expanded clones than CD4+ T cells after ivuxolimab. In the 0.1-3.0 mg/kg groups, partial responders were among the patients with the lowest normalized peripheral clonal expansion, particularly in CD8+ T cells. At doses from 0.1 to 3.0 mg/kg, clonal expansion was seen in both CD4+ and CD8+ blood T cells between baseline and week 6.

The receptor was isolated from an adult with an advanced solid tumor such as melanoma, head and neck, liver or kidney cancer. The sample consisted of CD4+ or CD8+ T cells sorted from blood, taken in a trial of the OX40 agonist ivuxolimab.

At the DNA level, the sequence is TGTGCCAGCAGCTTGGGGCGGGCAGGAGAGACCCAGTACTTC. The resulting protein is CASSLGRAGETQYF. Recombination joined TRBV5-6 with TRBJ2-5, with TRBD2 as a weak D call on 5 bases. The CDR3 has 14 amino acids, counting the end cysteine and phenylalanine. Solely the CDR3 DNA is kept, with 42 bases framed from the first base. A distance of 10 bases separates the germline ends of V and J, which lose 0 bases and 4 bases respectively. CDR1 and CDR2 were assigned from the germline V gene as SGHDT and YYEEEE.